This TCR beta chain was captured by sequencing in a study of blood T cell repertoires in COVID-19. Study overall: Material from acute and convalescent COVID-19 was sourced from the United States, Italy and Spain. T cells, B-cell-depleted T cells, or PBMCs provided the cDNA or gDNA that served as material.

The CDR3 is made up of 16 amino acids. The J segment lost 10 bases and the V segment lost 5 bases, leaving 11 bases of the junction unmatched. CDR1 and CDR2 (germline): SGHAT, FQNNGV. This clone was observed a single time. Sequenced by immunoSEQ multiplex PCR; TCRdb stores in-frame clones only, minus some. The data contain roughly 400,000 clones, around 92% of them singletons. Participant-given clinical history determined each cohort assignment. Sample: PBMCs or T cells enriched from blood (not recorded which). The receptor was derived from a woman aged 25 to 39 who had recovered from COVID-19. The chain uses TRBV11-2 and TRBJ1-6, with 10 bases aligning to TRBD1. In DNA form, the CDR3 reads TGTGCCAGCAGCCCTCATCCGGGACAGGGGTACTCACCCCTCCACTTT. Amino acid sequence: CASSPHPGQGYSPLHF.